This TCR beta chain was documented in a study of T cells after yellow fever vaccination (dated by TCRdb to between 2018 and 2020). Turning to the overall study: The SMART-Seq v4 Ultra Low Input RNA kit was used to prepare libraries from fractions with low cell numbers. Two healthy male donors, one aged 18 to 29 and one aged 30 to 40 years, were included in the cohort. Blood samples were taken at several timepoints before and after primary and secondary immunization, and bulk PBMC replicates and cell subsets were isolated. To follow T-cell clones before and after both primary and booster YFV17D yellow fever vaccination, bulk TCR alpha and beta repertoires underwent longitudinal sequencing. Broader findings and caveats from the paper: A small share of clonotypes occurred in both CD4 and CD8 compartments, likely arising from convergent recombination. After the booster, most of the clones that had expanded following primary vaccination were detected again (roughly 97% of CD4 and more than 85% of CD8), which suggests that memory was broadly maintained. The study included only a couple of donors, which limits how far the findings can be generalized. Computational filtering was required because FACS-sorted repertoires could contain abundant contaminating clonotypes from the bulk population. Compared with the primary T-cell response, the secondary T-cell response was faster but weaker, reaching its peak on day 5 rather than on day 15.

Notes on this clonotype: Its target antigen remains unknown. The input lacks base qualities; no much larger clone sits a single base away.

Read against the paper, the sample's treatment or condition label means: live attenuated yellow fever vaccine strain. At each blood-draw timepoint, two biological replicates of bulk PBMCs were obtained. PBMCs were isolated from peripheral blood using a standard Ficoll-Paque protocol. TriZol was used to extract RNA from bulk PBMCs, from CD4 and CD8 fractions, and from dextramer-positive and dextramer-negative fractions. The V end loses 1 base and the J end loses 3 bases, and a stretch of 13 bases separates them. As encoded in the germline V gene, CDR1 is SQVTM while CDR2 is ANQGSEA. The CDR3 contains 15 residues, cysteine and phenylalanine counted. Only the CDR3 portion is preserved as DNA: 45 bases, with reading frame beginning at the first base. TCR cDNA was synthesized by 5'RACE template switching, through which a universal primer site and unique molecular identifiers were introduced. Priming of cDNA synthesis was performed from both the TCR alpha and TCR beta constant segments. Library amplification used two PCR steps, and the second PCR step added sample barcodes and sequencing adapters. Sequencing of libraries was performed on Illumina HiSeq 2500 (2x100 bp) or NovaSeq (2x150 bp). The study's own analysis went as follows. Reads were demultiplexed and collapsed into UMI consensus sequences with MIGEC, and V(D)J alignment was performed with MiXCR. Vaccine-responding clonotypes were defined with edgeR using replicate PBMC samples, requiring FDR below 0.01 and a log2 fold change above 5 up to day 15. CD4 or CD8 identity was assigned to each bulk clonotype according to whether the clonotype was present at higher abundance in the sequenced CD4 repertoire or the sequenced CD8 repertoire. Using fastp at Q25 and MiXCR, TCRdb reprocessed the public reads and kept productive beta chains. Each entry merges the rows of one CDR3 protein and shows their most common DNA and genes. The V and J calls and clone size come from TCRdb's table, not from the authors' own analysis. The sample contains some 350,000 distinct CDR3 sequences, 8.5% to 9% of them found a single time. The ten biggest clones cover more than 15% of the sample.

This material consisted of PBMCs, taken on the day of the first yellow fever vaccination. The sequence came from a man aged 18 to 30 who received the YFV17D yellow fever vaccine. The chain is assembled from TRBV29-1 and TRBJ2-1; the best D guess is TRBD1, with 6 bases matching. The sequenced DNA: TGCAGCGTTGAAGGCCCATTCAGGGGCTACAATGAGCAGTTCTTC. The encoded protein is CSVEGPFRGYNEQFF.